A single sample is the source of the 9 T cell receptor beta chains below, sequenced in a study of OX40 agonist ivuxolimab in advanced cancers. Assay: immunoSEQ multiplex PCR; the TCRdb copy retains only in-frame clones and omits some. The data show roughly 53,000 clones, with 75% to 90% seen just once and 9.5% to 15% held by the top ten. Material: CD4+ or CD8+ T cells sorted from blood, obtained in a trial of the OX40 agonist ivuxolimab. All receptors derive from an adult with an advanced solid tumor such as melanoma, head and neck, liver or kidney cancer.

The gene calls are TRBV28 and TRBJ2-7; D may match TRBD1 or TRBD2 (5 bases each). Trimming cost V 6 bases and J 8 bases, with 23 bases left between them. Germline V gives CDR1 MDHEN, CDR2 SYDVKM. This CDR3 is built from 15 residues. CDR3 protein: CASSRDGDVLSQQYF. The DNA of the CDR3 is TGTGCCAGCAGCCGGGACGGGGATGTTCTCTCTCAGCAGTACTTC.

As for this clone: One end of the junction varies from germline; a read error may be responsible. The V gene is TRBV4-1, the J gene TRBJ1-2; D uncertain. CDR3 length: 15 amino acids. Germline V lookup: CDR1 MGHRA, CDR2 YSYEKL. The CDR3 sequence: CASSLQNRKTYGYTF. Written as DNA, the CDR3 is TGCGCCAGCAGCCTACAGAACCGAAAGACCTATGGCTACACATTC.

The rearrangement uses TRBV7-9 and TRBJ2-5, with a weak D call TRBD2 (7 bases). CDR1 is SEHNR and CDR2 is FQNEAQ in the germline V gene (reference sequence). This CDR3 has 16 amino acids. V lost 0 bases, J lost 5 bases, and 16 bases lay in between. CDR3 region: CASSLAFYGGPETQYF. The CDR3 coding sequence is TGTGCCAGCAGCTTAGCTTTTTACGGGGGGCCGGAGACCCAGTACTTC.

V is TRBV2 and J is TRBJ1-1; D is unclear. V shed 7 bases and J shed 3 bases, with 9 bases lying between them. Germline V gene lookup returns CDR1 SNHLY and CDR2 FYNNEI. The CDR3 runs 12 residues. CDR3 sequence reads: CASKFGDTEAFF. The CDR3 DNA reads as TGTGCCAGCAAGTTCGGGGACACTGAAGCTTTCTTT.

The CDR3 is CASSFSGTGNTIYF. For the CDR3, the DNA is TGTGCCAGCAGTTTTTCGGGAACCGGAAACACCATATATTTT. The rearrangement links TRBV27 to TRBJ1-3; D is undetermined. The V gene's germline CDR1 is MNHEY and CDR2 SMNVEV (reference sequence). The CDR3 spans 14 residues. Trimming removed 3 bases from V and 4 bases from J, with 10 bases in between.

This clone is a singleton in its sample. In DNA, the CDR3 is TGTGCCAGTAGTATGGGAGGGTCCGGGACAGGGGGGCAGCCCCAGCATTTT. It codes for CASSMGGSGTGGQPQHF. The V gene is TRBV19, the J gene TRBJ1-5; TRBD1 agrees at 11 bases. The CDR3 loop spans 17 amino acids. CDR1 is LNHDA, CDR2 SQIVND, per germline (reference sequence). J gave up 7 bases and V 3 bases, and 11 bases lay outside the gene matches.

This CDR3 reads CASRVFGAYEQYF. The CDR3 DNA reads TGTGCCAGCAGGGTTTTCGGGGCCTACGAGCAGTACTTC. The rearrangement links TRBV6-1 to TRBJ2-7, with D maybe TRBD2 (5 bases). CDR1 is MNHNS and CDR2 is SASEGT in the germline V gene. There are 13 residues in the CDR3. The ends were cut back, 6 bases at V and 2 bases at J, with 11 bases in the middle.

The V gene is TRBV6-1, the J gene TRBJ2-2; D remains unclear. Germline V lookup: CDR1 MNHNS, CDR2 SASEGT. The ends were cut back, 3 bases at V and 5 bases at J, with 10 bases in the middle. CDR3 length equals 14 residues. CDR3 nucleotide sequence: TGTGCCAGCAGTGATTTGGGTCTTACCGGGGAGCTGTTTTTT. Amino acid sequence: CASSDLGLTGELFF.

Only one count was recorded for this clone. The gene calls are TRBV7-8 and TRBJ2-7; D is uncertain. The germline V gene encodes CDR1 SGHVS and CDR2 FQNEAQ. The V gene lost 1 base and the J gene lost 0 bases, with 7 bases spanning the gap. The CDR3 length is 14 residues. The CDR3 reads CASSLGHGSYEQYF. DNA for the CDR3: TGTGCCAGCAGCTTAGGACACGGCTCCTACGAGCAGTACTTC.